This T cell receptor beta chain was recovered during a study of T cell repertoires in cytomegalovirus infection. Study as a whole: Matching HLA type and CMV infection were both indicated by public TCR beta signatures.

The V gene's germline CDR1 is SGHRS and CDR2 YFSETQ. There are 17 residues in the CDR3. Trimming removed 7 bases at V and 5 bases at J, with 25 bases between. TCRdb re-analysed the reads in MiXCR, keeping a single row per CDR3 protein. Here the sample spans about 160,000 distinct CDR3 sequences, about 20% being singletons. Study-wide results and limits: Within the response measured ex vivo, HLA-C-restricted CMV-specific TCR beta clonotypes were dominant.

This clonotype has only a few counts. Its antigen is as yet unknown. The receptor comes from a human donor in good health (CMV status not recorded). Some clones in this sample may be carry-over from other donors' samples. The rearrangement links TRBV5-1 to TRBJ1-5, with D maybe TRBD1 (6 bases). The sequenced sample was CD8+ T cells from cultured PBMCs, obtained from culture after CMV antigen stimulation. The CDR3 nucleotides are TGCGCCAGCTCAATGGGTCCGACAGGCCATGAGGATCAGCCCCAGCATTTT. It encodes CASSMGPTGHEDQPQHF. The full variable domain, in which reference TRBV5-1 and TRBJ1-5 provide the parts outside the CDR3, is KAGVTQTPRYLIKTRGQQVTLSCSPISGHRSVSWYQQTPGQGLQFLFEYFSETQRNKGNFPGRFSGRQFSNSRSEMNVSTLELGDSALYLCASSMGPTGHEDQPQHFGDGTRLSIL.